This is a list of T cell receptor beta chains from one sample in a study of blood T cell repertoires in COVID-19. This table comes from immunoSEQ multiplex PCR, and its TCRdb copy is limited to in-frame clones, with some not included. The sample has approximately 100,000 clones; 70% to 90% are singletons. The sample comprised peripheral blood. The source is a man aged 45-65 years in a cohort sampled during active COVID-19. The CDR3 runs from the conserved cysteine through the conserved F or W. D genes are given only for firm matches. Clone sizes are given selectively: once, few, many, or a class where the clone is expanded.

clone_size,v_call,j_call,cdr3_length,d_call,cdr3_aa,cdr3_nt
once,TRBV10-2,TRBJ2-3,15,TRBD1,CASSLIGTDGDTQYF,TGCGCCAGCAGTCTAATCGGGACAGATGGAGATACGCAGTATTTT
-,TRBV5-4,TRBJ2-3,17,TRBD1,CASSITGQGTSTDTQYF,TGTGCCAGCAGCATTACTGGACAGGGGACTAGCACAGATACGCAGTATTTT
-,TRBV2,TRBJ2-3,15,-,CASIYSPQFTDTQYF,TGTGCCAGCATTTATAGCCCCCAGTTCACAGATACGCAGTATTTT
-,TRBV7-3,TRBJ2-1,13,-,CASSFRLYNEQFF,TGTGCCAGCAGCTTTCGGTTGTACAATGAGCAGTTCTTC
-,TRBV27,TRBJ1-4,15,-,CASSLSRGENEKLFF,TGTGCCAGCAGTTTATCTCGCGGAGAAAATGAAAAACTGTTTTTT
-,TRBV7-9,TRBJ2-1,18,TRBD2,CASRKDTRKSGGGNEQFF,TGTGCCAGCAGGAAAGACACGCGAAAAAGCGGGGGGGGCAATGAGCAGTTCTTC
-,TRBV7-6,TRBJ2-1,15,-,CASSRETGIVNEQFF,TGTGCCAGCAGCAGAGAAACGGGGATAGTCAATGAGCAGTTCTTC
-,TRBV12-5,TRBJ2-2,15,TRBD1,CASGWGQSNTGELFF,TGTGCTAGTGGTTGGGGACAGTCGAACACCGGGGAGCTGTTTTTT
once,TRBV12-3/TRBV12-4,TRBJ1-5,12,TRBD1,CASGQVAQPQHF,TGTGCCAGCGGACAGGTTGCTCAGCCCCAGCATTTT
-,TRBV28,TRBJ2-1,16,TRBD2,CASSSRGGSSYNEQFF,TGTGCCAGCAGTTCCCGCGGGGGTAGCTCCTACAATGAGCAGTTCTTC
-,TRBV6-5,TRBJ1-6,15,-,CASSYGGAQNSPLHF,TGTGCCAGCAGTTATGGGGGGGCCCAAAATTCACCCCTCCACTTT
-,TRBV5-1,TRBJ2-5,13,-,CASRIADQETQYF,TGCGCCAGCCGAATAGCGGATCAGGAGACCCAGTACTTC
few,TRBV19,TRBJ1-2,12,TRBD1,CATSGTGYGYTF,TGTGCGACTTCCGGGACAGGATATGGCTACACCTTC
-,TRBV28,TRBJ1-2,16,TRBD1,CAVAGTGGYVGYGYTF,TGTGCCGTCGCCGGGACAGGGGGCTACGTGGGCTATGGCTACACCTTC
-,TRBV15,TRBJ1-1,14,TRBD1,CATSRGQGGTEAFF,TGTGCCACCAGCAGAGGACAGGGCGGCACTGAAGCTTTCTTT